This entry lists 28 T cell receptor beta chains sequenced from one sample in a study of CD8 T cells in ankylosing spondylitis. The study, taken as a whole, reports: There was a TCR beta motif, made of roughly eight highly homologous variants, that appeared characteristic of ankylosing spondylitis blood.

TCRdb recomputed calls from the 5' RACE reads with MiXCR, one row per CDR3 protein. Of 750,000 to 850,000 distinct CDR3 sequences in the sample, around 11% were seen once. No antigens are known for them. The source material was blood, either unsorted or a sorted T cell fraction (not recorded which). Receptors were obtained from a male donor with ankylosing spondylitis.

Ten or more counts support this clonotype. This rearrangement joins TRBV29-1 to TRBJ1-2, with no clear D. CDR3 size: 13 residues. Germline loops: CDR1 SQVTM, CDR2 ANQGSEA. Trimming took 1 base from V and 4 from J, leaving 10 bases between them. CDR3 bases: TGCAGCGTTGAAGTTTATAACACCTATGGCTACACCTTC. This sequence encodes CSVEVYNTYGYTF.

The CDR3 region is CSARKASGGHSTDTQYF. CDR3 DNA: TGCAGTGCTAGAAAGGCTAGCGGGGGGCATAGCACAGATACGCAGTATTTT. The V gene is TRBV20-1, the J gene TRBJ2-3; TRBD2 agrees at 11 bases. Losses at the gene ends were 2 bases for V and 0 bases for J; bases not matched to a gene: 7. Per germline, CDR1 DFQATT and CDR2 SNEGSKA (reference sequence). This CDR3 has 17 amino acids.

This CDR3 is CSARDIGLAGGSTDTQYF. The CDR3 nucleotides read TGCAGTGCTAGAGATATTGGCCTAGCGGGGGGCAGCACAGATACGCAGTATTTT. This chain connects TRBV20-1 to TRBJ2-3; TRBD2 matches 11 bases. V was clipped by 0 bases and J by 0 bases; unmatched bases: 8. This CDR3 is built from 18 residues. CDR1 is DFQATT and CDR2 is SNEGSKA in the germline V gene (reference sequence).

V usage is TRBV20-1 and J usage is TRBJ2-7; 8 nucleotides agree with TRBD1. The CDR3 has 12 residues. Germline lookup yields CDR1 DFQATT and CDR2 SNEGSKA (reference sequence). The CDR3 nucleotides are TGCAGCGGACAGGGCCAATCCTACGAGCAGTACTTC. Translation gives CSGQGQSYEQYF.

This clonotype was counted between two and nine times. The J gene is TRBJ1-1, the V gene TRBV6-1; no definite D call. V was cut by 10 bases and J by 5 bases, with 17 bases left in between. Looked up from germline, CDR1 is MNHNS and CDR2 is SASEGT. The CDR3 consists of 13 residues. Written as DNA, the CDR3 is TGTGCCACCTTGGATCCCGGGAGGACTGAAGCTTTCTTT. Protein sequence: CATLDPGRTEAFF.

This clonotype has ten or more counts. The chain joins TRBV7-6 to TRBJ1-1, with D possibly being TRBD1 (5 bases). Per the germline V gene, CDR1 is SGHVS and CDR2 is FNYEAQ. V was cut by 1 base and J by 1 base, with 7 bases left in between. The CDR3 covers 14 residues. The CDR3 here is CASSLEGTNTEAFF. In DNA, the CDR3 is TGTGCCAGCAGCTTAGAGGGGACGAACACTGAAGCTTTCTTT.

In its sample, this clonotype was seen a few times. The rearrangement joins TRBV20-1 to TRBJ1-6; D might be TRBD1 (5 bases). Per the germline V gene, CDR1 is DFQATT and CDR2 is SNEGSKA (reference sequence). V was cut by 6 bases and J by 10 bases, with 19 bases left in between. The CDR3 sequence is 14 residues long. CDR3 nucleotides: TGCAGTGCCTACGTCCAGGGTCCCCTCTCACCCCTCCACTTT. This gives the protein CSAYVQGPLSPLHF.

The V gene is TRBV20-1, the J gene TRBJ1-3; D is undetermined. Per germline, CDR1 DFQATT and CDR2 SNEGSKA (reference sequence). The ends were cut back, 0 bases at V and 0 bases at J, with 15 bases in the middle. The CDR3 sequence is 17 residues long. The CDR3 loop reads CSARDNGRLSSGNTIYF. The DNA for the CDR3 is TGCAGTGCTAGAGATAACGGACGGCTGAGCTCTGGAAACACCATATATTTT.

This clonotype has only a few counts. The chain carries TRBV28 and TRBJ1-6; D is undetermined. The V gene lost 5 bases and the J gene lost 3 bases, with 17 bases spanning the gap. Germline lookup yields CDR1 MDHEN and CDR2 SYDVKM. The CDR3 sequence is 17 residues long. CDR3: CASSPTPDRLYNSPLHF. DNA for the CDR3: TGTGCCAGCAGTCCCACCCCGGACCGCCTCTATAATTCACCCCTCCACTTT.

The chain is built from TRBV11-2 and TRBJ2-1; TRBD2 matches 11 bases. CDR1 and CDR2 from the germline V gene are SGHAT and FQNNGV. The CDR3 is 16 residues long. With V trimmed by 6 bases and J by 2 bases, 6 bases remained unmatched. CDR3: CASRRLAGRTYNEQFF. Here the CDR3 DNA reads TGTGCCAGCAGACGACTAGCGGGGCGCACCTACAATGAGCAGTTCTTC. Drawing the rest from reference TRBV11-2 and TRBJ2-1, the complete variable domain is EAGVAQSPRYKIIEKRQSVAFWCNPISGHATLYWYQQILGQGPKLLIQFQNNGVVDDSQLPKDRFSAERLKGVDSTLKIQPAKLEDSAVYLCASRRLAGRTYNEQFFGPGTRLTVL.

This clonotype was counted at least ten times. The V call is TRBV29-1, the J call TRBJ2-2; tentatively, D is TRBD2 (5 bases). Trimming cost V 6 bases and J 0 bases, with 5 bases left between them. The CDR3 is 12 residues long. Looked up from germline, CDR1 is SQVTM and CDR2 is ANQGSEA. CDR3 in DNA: TGCAGCGTCGGGGCGAACACCGGGGAGCTGTTTTTT. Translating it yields CSVGANTGELFF.

The CDR3 loop reads CATKGDSNEQFF. As DNA, the CDR3 is TGTGCCACGAAGGGAGATTCCAATGAGCAGTTCTTC. The chain recombines TRBV24-1 with TRBJ2-1, with D maybe TRBD2 (5 bases). Trimming removed 10 bases at V and 6 bases at J, with 12 bases between. The germline V gene has CDR1 KGHDR and CDR2 SFDVKD. The CDR3 has 12 residues.

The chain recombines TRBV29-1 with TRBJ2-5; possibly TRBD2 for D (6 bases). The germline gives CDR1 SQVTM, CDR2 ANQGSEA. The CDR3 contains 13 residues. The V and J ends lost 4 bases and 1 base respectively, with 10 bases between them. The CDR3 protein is CSVARDFQETQYF. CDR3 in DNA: TGCAGCGTTGCTCGGGACTTCCAAGAGACCCAGTACTTC.

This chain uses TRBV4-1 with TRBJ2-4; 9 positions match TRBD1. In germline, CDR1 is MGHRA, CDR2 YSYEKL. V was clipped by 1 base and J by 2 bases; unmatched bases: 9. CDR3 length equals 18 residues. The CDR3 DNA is TGCGCCAGCAGCCAAGGAACCGGACAGGGGAGGACCAAAAACATTCAGTACTTC. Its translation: CASSQGTGQGRTKNIQYF.

Written as DNA, the CDR3 is TGTGCCAGCAACCCAGACTCCGATACGCAGTATTTT. Encoded protein: CASNPDSDTQYF. This rearrangement joins TRBV21-1 to TRBJ2-3. TRBV21-1 is deemed a pseudogene. This CDR3 has 12 residues.

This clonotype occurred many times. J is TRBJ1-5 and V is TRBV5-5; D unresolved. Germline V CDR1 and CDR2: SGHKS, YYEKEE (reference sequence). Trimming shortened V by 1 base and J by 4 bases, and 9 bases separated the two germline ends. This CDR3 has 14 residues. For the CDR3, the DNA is TGTGCCAGCAGCTTGTATTTGGAGAATCAGCCCCAGCATTTT. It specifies CASSLYLENQPQHF.

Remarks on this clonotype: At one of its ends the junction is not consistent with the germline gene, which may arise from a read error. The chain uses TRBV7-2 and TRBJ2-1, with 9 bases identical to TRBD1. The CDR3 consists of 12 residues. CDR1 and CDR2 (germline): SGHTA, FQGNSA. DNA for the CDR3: TGTGCCAGCAGCTTAGACAGGGGGCTCCCGATCTTC. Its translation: CASSLDRGLPIF.

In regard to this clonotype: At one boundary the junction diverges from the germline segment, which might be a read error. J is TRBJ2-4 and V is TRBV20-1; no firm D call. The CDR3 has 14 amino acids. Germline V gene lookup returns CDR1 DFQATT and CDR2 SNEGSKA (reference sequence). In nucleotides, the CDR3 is TGCAGTGCTAGAGGTGTCGGACCCAAACACATTCAGTACTTC. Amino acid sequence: CSARGVGPKHIQYF.

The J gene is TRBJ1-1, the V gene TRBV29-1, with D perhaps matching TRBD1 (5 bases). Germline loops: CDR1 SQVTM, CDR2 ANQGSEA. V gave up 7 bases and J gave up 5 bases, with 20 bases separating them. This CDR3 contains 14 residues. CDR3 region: CSGIGVLGATEAFF. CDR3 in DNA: TGCAGCGGCATCGGGGTGTTAGGGGCGACTGAAGCTTTCTTT.

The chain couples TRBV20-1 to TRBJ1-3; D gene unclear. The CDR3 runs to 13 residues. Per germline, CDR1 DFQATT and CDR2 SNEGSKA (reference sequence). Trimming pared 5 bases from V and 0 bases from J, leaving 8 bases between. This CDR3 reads CSASIGSGNTIYF. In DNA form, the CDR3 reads TGCAGTGCTTCAATAGGCTCTGGAAACACCATATATTTT.

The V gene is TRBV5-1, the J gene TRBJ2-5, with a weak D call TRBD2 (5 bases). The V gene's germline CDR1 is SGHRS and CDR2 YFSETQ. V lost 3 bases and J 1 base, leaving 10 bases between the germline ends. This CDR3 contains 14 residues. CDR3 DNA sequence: TGCGCCAGCAGCTGGCCGCTAGCCCAAGAGACCCAGTACTTC. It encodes CASSWPLAQETQYF.

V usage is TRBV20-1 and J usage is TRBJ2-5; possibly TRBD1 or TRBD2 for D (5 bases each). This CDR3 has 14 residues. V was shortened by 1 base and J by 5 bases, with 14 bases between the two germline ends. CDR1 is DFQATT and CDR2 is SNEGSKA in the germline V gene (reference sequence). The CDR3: CSARGKGTAETQYF. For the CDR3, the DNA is TGCAGTGCTAGAGGCAAGGGGACCGCGGAGACCCAGTACTTC.

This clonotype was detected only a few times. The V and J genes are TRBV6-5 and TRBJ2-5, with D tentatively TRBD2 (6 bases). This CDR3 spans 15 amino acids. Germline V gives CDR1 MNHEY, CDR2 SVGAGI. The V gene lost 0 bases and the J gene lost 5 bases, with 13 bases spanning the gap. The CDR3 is CASSYSTRIRETQYF. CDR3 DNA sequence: TGTGCCAGCAGTTACTCGACTAGGATCCGGGAGACCCAGTACTTC.

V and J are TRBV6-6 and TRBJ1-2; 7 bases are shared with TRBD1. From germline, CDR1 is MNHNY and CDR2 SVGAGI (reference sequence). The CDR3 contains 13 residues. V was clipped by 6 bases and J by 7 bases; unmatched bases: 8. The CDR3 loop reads CASSYQGVGGYTF. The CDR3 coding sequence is TGTGCCAGCAGCTACCAGGGGGTTGGTGGCTACACCTTC.

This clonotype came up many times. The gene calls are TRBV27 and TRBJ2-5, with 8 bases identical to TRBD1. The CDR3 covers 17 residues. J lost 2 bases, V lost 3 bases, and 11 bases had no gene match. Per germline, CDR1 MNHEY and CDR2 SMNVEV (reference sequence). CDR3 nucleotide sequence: TGTGCCAGCAGTTTCTTTTCCGGGACAGGAAATCAAGAGACCCAGTACTTC. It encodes CASSFFSGTGNQETQYF.

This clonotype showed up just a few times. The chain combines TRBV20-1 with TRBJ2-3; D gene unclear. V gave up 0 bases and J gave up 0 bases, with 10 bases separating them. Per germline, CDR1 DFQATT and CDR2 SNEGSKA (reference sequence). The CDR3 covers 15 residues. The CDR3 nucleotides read TGCAGTGCTAGAGATCCTACTTTCAGCACAGATACGCAGTATTTT. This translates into CSARDPTFSTDTQYF.

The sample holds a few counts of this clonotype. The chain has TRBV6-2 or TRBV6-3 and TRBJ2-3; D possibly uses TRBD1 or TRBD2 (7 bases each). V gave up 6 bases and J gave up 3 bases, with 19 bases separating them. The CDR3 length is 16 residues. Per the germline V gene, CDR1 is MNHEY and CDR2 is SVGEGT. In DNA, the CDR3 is TGTGCCAGCAGCGGATTACAGGGGAGGGGGACAGATACGCAGTATTTT. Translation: CASSGLQGRGTDTQYF.

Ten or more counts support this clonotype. The CDR3 DNA is TGTGCCAGCTCAACCCGCGGGACAGACTACGAGCAGTACTTC. It encodes CASSTRGTDYEQYF. The chain is built from TRBV18 and TRBJ2-7; a weak D match, TRBD1 (7 bases). Germline V gene lookup returns CDR1 KGHSH and CDR2 LQKENI. V was pared by 5 bases and J by 3 bases, with 14 bases between. CDR3 length: 14 residues.